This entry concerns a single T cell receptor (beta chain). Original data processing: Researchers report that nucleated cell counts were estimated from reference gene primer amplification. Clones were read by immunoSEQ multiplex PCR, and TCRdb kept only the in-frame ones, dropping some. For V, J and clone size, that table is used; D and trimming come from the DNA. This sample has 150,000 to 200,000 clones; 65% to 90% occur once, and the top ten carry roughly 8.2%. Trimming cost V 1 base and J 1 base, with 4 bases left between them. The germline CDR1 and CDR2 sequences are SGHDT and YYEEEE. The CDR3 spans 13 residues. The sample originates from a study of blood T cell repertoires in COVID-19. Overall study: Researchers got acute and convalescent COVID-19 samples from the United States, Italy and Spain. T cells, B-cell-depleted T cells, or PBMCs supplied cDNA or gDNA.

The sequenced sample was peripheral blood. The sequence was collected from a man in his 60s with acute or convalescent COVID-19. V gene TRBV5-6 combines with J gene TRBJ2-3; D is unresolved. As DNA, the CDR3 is TGTGCCAGCAGCTTGTTCGGCACAGATACGCAGTATTTT. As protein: CASSLFGTDTQYF.